The rows below give T cell receptor beta chains drawn from one sample of a study of CD8 T cells in Susac syndrome. Using its own MiXCR run on the immunoSEQ multiplex PCR reads, TCRdb lists one record per CDR3 protein. The sample lists fewer than 150,000 distinct CDR3 sequences, about 93% occurring once. Material for sequencing was CD8+ T cells from PBMCs. The receptors come from a human donor in good health. The conserved cysteine and the conserved F or W are not part of the CDR3 here. Each record gives: CDR3 protein, D gene, V gene, J gene. A D gene is named only where the DNA matches it firmly.

cdr3_aa: ATLDRGSLNEQF
d_call: TRBD1
v_call: TRBV15
j_call: TRBJ2-1

cdr3_aa: ASSLARQSSYEQY
d_call: NA
v_call: TRBV5-4
j_call: TRBJ2-7

cdr3_aa: ASRDRAAKNIQY
d_call: TRBD1
v_call: TRBV28
j_call: TRBJ2-4

cdr3_aa: ASSAGLVAGELF
d_call: TRBD2
v_call: TRBV5-6
j_call: TRBJ2-2

cdr3_aa: SARGQREAPTDTQY
d_call: TRBD2
v_call: TRBV20-1
j_call: TRBJ2-3

cdr3_aa: ASSSGGMGYT
d_call: NA
v_call: TRBV27
j_call: TRBJ1-2

cdr3_aa: ASSDGLAGVMDEQF
d_call: TRBD2
v_call: TRBV27
j_call: TRBJ2-1

cdr3_aa: ASSYTGGGEQF
d_call: TRBD1
v_call: TRBV4-3
j_call: TRBJ2-1

cdr3_aa: SAIEMNTEAF
d_call: NA
v_call: TRBV20-1
j_call: TRBJ1-1

cdr3_aa: SLGTGENTEAF
d_call: NA
v_call: TRBV29-1
j_call: TRBJ1-1

cdr3_aa: ATSRSRTSGSDEQF
d_call: TRBD2
v_call: TRBV15
j_call: TRBJ2-1

cdr3_aa: ASTPTVSSYEQY
d_call: NA
v_call: TRBV19
j_call: TRBJ2-7

cdr3_aa: ASLGLAGEKGDEQF
d_call: TRBD2
v_call: TRBV2
j_call: TRBJ2-1

cdr3_aa: ASSHLLVTVNTGELF
d_call: NA
v_call: TRBV6-2/TRBV6-3
j_call: TRBJ2-2

cdr3_aa: ASSLASGMGNEQF
d_call: TRBD2
v_call: TRBV7-9
j_call: TRBJ2-1

cdr3_aa: ASSLPDGTSGSGGSTDTQY
d_call: TRBD2
v_call: TRBV7-8
j_call: TRBJ2-3

cdr3_aa: AAGDRYNEQF
d_call: NA
v_call: TRBV19
j_call: TRBJ2-1

cdr3_aa: ASSPYAGTADTQY
d_call: NA
v_call: TRBV4-2
j_call: TRBJ2-3

cdr3_aa: ASSIAGDEQF
d_call: NA
v_call: TRBV19
j_call: TRBJ2-1

cdr3_aa: ASSPTSGHEQF
d_call: TRBD2
v_call: TRBV4-3
j_call: TRBJ2-1

cdr3_aa: ASSWYSHNEQF
d_call: NA
v_call: TRBV28
j_call: TRBJ2-1

cdr3_aa: ASSQGTSGTYEQY
d_call: TRBD2
v_call: TRBV4-3
j_call: TRBJ2-7

cdr3_aa: ASGPPLGYT
d_call: NA
v_call: TRBV5-6
j_call: TRBJ1-2

cdr3_aa: ASTSGDNEQF
d_call: TRBD2
v_call: TRBV6-6
j_call: TRBJ2-1

cdr3_aa: ASSQGKDTYTGELF
d_call: NA
v_call: TRBV14
j_call: TRBJ2-2

cdr3_aa: ASTTEEDTQY
d_call: NA
v_call: TRBV28
j_call: TRBJ2-3

cdr3_aa: ASSVWGSPLH
d_call: NA
v_call: TRBV9
j_call: TRBJ1-6

cdr3_aa: SARSTLSSGTGTYEQF
d_call: TRBD1
v_call: TRBV20-1
j_call: TRBJ2-1

cdr3_aa: ASSPSPATGSYGYT
d_call: NA
v_call: TRBV28
j_call: TRBJ1-2

cdr3_aa: ASSQARQETQY
d_call: NA
v_call: TRBV4-3
j_call: TRBJ2-5

cdr3_aa: ASSHQTNYGYT
d_call: NA
v_call: TRBV27
j_call: TRBJ1-2

cdr3_aa: ASRDTGGGTEAF
d_call: TRBD1
v_call: TRBV12-3/TRBV12-4
j_call: TRBJ1-1

cdr3_aa: SRQGTNQETQY
d_call: TRBD1
v_call: TRBV20-1
j_call: TRBJ2-5

cdr3_aa: ASSTGFQPQH
d_call: NA
v_call: TRBV7-9
j_call: TRBJ1-5

cdr3_aa: ASSFPGTATYEQY
d_call: TRBD1
v_call: TRBV7-9
j_call: TRBJ2-7

cdr3_aa: ASSPIRDGTDTQY
d_call: NA
v_call: TRBV27
j_call: TRBJ2-3

cdr3_aa: SVEGERNTEAF
d_call: NA
v_call: TRBV29-1
j_call: TRBJ1-1

cdr3_aa: ASSLSRLLNEQF
d_call: NA
v_call: TRBV28
j_call: TRBJ2-1

cdr3_aa: ASSPDGYSNQPQH
d_call: NA
v_call: TRBV9
j_call: TRBJ1-5

cdr3_aa: ASSFGQGTPYGYT
d_call: TRBD1
v_call: TRBV28
j_call: TRBJ1-2

cdr3_aa: ASSFPGTGMNTEAF
d_call: TRBD1
v_call: TRBV7-8
j_call: TRBJ1-1